The rows below give T cell receptor beta chains drawn from one sample of a study of T-cell reconstitution after alpha-beta-depleted transplantation in children. TCRdb called the PCR reads again in MiXCR, with one record for every CDR3 protein. The sample has 300,000 to 400,000 distinct CDR3 sequences; 13% are singletons. The material was PBMCs, obtained from the stem cell graft. The receptors originated from a human donor who donated a stem cell graft to a child with Fanconi anemia. Each CDR3 is given with its conserved first and last residue. A D gene is named only where the DNA matches it firmly. Some rows mark clone size as missing; the rest say once, few, many or name a class of expanded clone.

CDR3 protein: CASSQEEGREQYF; CDR3 DNA: TGTGCCAGCAGCCAAGAGGAAGGGCGCGAGCAGTACTTC; D gene: -; CDR3 length: 13; clone size: few; J gene: TRBJ2-7; V gene: TRBV3-1
CDR3 protein: CAISESIQGQKANYGYTF; CDR3 DNA: TGTGCCATCAGTGAGTCGATCCAAGGACAGAAAGCTAACTATGGCTACACCTTC; D gene: -; CDR3 length: 18; clone size: few; J gene: TRBJ1-2; V gene: TRBV10-3
CDR3 protein: CASSLIGGNEQFF; CDR3 DNA: TGTGCCAGCAGCCTCATTGGGGGAAATGAGCAGTTCTTC; D gene: -; CDR3 length: 13; clone size: few; J gene: TRBJ2-1; V gene: TRBV12-3/TRBV12-4
CDR3 protein: CAITQGRTDTQYF; CDR3 DNA: TGTGCCATCACCCAGGGCCGCACAGATACGCAGTATTTT; D gene: -; CDR3 length: 13; clone size: -; J gene: TRBJ2-3; V gene: TRBV10-3
CDR3 protein: CSVDRDRGDTQYF; CDR3 DNA: TGCAGCGTAGACCGGGACAGGGGGGATACGCAGTATTTT; D gene: TRBD1; CDR3 length: 13; clone size: many; J gene: TRBJ2-3; V gene: TRBV29-1
CDR3 protein: CASSLTGESFTGNTIYF; CDR3 DNA: TGTGCCAGCTCATTGACAGGGGAATCGTTTACTGGAAACACCATATATTTT; D gene: TRBD1; CDR3 length: 17; clone size: few; J gene: TRBJ1-3; V gene: TRBV18
CDR3 protein: CASNTQLASVVNEQFF; CDR3 DNA: TGTGCCAGCAACACCCAACTAGCGTCGGTTGTAAATGAGCAGTTCTTC; D gene: TRBD2; CDR3 length: 16; clone size: few; J gene: TRBJ2-1; V gene: TRBV13
CDR3 protein: CAISESWNSGAGDTQYF; CDR3 DNA: TGTGCCATCAGTGAGTCTTGGAATAGCGGGGCCGGAGATACGCAGTATTTT; D gene: TRBD2; CDR3 length: 17; clone size: few; J gene: TRBJ2-3; V gene: TRBV10-3
CDR3 protein: CASSLGVSSGSPLHF; CDR3 DNA: TGTGCCAGCAGCTTGGGCGTCTCCAGCGGTTCACCCCTCCACTTT; D gene: -; CDR3 length: 15; clone size: -; J gene: TRBJ1-6; V gene: TRBV7-9
CDR3 protein: CASSGAGANVLTF; CDR3 DNA: TGTGCCAGCAGCGGCGCTGGGGCCAACGTCCTGACTTTC; D gene: -; CDR3 length: 13; clone size: few; J gene: TRBJ2-6; V gene: TRBV3-1
CDR3 protein: CASSPIRDRGRTDTQYF; CDR3 DNA: TGTGCCAGCTCACCAATAAGGGACAGGGGACGGACAGATACGCAGTATTTT; D gene: TRBD1; CDR3 length: 17; clone size: -; J gene: TRBJ2-3; V gene: TRBV18
CDR3 protein: CARSRGEPPERTQYF; CDR3 DNA: TGTGCCAGATCCAGGGGAGAGCCTCCTGAAAGGACCCAGTACTTC; D gene: -; CDR3 length: 15; clone size: many; J gene: TRBJ2-5; V gene: TRBV2
CDR3 protein: CASSLGAPGDIGNQPQHF; CDR3 DNA: TGTGCCAGCAGCTTAGGGGCCCCGGGGGATATCGGCAATCAGCCCCAGCATTTT; D gene: -; CDR3 length: 18; clone size: few; J gene: TRBJ1-5; V gene: TRBV11-2
CDR3 protein: CASSLGVVDRETQYF; CDR3 DNA: TGTGCCAGCAGCCTCGGAGTTGTCGATCGGGAGACCCAGTACTTC; D gene: -; CDR3 length: 15; clone size: -; J gene: TRBJ2-5; V gene: TRBV3-1
CDR3 protein: CASSFGGVSNQPQHF; CDR3 DNA: TGTGCCAGCAGCTTCGGCGGCGTCAGCAATCAGCCCCAGCATTTT; D gene: -; CDR3 length: 15; clone size: few; J gene: TRBJ1-5; V gene: TRBV7-2
CDR3 protein: CASSLGLAGEFYEQYF; CDR3 DNA: TGTGCCAGCAGTTTAGGACTAGCGGGAGAGTTCTACGAGCAGTACTTC; D gene: TRBD2; CDR3 length: 16; clone size: few; J gene: TRBJ2-7; V gene: TRBV12-3/TRBV12-4
CDR3 protein: CASSLGQANQPQHF; CDR3 DNA: TGTGCCAGCAGCTTGGGACAGGCCAATCAGCCCCAGCATTTT; D gene: -; CDR3 length: 14; clone size: many; J gene: TRBJ1-5; V gene: TRBV5-5
CDR3 protein: CASRPQGYSNQPQHF; CDR3 DNA: TGTGCCAGCAGGCCTCAGGGTTATAGCAATCAGCCCCAGCATTTT; D gene: -; CDR3 length: 15; clone size: -; J gene: TRBJ1-5; V gene: TRBV2
CDR3 protein: CASSLSGFDNEQFF; CDR3 DNA: TGTGCCAGCAGCTTATCCGGCTTTGATAATGAGCAGTTCTTC; D gene: -; CDR3 length: 14; clone size: many; J gene: TRBJ2-1; V gene: TRBV11-1
CDR3 protein: CASTPGTGGETQYF; CDR3 DNA: TGCGCCAGCACCCCCGGGACAGGGGGAGAGACCCAGTACTTC; D gene: TRBD1; CDR3 length: 14; clone size: many; J gene: TRBJ2-5; V gene: TRBV5-1
CDR3 protein: CASSFPGAFF; CDR3 DNA: TGTGCCAGCAGCTTTCCGGGCGCTTTCTTT; D gene: -; CDR3 length: 10; clone size: -; J gene: TRBJ1-1; V gene: TRBV7-2
CDR3 protein: CASSIATETQYF; CDR3 DNA: TGTGCCAGTAGTATAGCCACAGAGACCCAGTACTTC; D gene: -; CDR3 length: 12; clone size: -; J gene: TRBJ2-5; V gene: TRBV19